A single sample is the source of the 10 T cell receptor beta chains below, sequenced in a study of OX40 agonist ivuxolimab in advanced cancers. Profiled with immunoSEQ multiplex PCR; TCRdb holds only in-frame clones, not every one. The sample consists of roughly 70,000 clones, around 82% of them appearing once. The sample was CD4+ or CD8+ T cells sorted from blood, taken in a trial of the OX40 agonist ivuxolimab. Receptor source: an adult with an advanced solid tumor such as melanoma, head and neck, liver or kidney cancer.

The rearrangement links TRBV9 to TRBJ2-2, with 8 bases aligning to TRBD2. Losses at the gene ends were 4 bases for V and 5 bases for J; bases not matched to a gene: 7. The CDR3 has 15 residues. Germline CDR1 and CDR2: SGDLS and YYNGEE. As DNA, the CDR3 is TGTGCCAGCAGCATAATCGGGAGGGGAACCGGGGAGCTGTTTTTT. Protein product: CASSIIGRGTGELFF.

The chain has TRBV7-9 and TRBJ2-7; D remains ambiguous. Trimming shortened V by 1 base and J by 3 bases, and 16 bases separated the two germline ends. CDR3 length: 16 amino acids. In germline, CDR1 is SEHNR, CDR2 FQNEAQ (reference sequence). The CDR3 DNA reads TGTGCCAGCAGCTTAGGGAGTGCCGTTTCCCGCTACGAGCAGTACTTC. Translation gives CASSLGSAVSRYEQYF.

The genes are TRBV30 and TRBJ1-2; 7 bases are a match to TRBD1. The CDR3 spans 13 residues. J was trimmed by 6 bases and V by 2 bases; bases with no gene match: 6. Germline assignment: CDR1 GTSNPN and CDR2 SVGIG (reference sequence). The chain's CDR3 is CAWSLRTGDGYTF. In nucleotides, the CDR3 is TGTGCCTGGAGTTTGCGGACAGGAGATGGCTACACCTTC.

The J gene is TRBJ2-3, the V gene TRBV28, with no clear D. CDR3 size: 16 residues. V was clipped by 6 bases and J by 1 base, with 17 bases between them. Germline assignment: CDR1 MDHEN and CDR2 SYDVKM. In DNA form, the CDR3 reads TGTGCCAGCAGCCCAGGACCCGAAAGCGGCACAGATACGCAGTATTTT. Its translation is CASSPGPESGTDTQYF.

The V call is TRBV6-1, the J call TRBJ1-4, with D unclear. This CDR3 is built from 14 residues. Germline V gene lookup returns CDR1 MNHNS and CDR2 SASEGT. With 7 bases removed from V and 5 bases from J, the gap between germline ends came to 14 bases. This chain's CDR3 is CASTLDGVNEKLFF. CDR3 in DNA: TGTGCCAGCACTCTCGACGGGGTGAATGAAAAACTGTTTTTT.

The chain recombines TRBV9 with TRBJ2-1, with TRBD2 matching over 9 bases. Germline values: CDR1 SGDLS, CDR2 YYNGEE. Unmatched junction bases numbered 6, after V lost 0 bases and J lost 5 bases. The CDR3 has 16 residues. CDR3 residues: CASSVDSGTSNNEQFF. CDR3 in DNA: TGTGCCAGCAGCGTAGATTCCGGGACTAGCAACAATGAGCAGTTCTTC. Variable domain in full (rest from reference TRBV9 and TRBJ2-1): DSGVTQTPKHLITATGQRVTLRCSPRSGDLSVYWYQQSLDQGLQFLIQYYNGEERAKGNILERFSAQQFPDLHSELNLSSLELGDSALYFCASSVDSGTSNNEQFFGPGTRLTVL.

V is TRBV7-2 and J is TRBJ1-4; D unclear. Germline CDR1 SGHTA, CDR2 FQGNSA. The length of the CDR3 is 13 residues. V lost 6 bases to trimming and J lost 4 bases, with 9 bases between them. CDR3 sequence: CASSSDFNEKLFF. DNA of the CDR3: TGTGCCAGCAGTTCGGATTTTAATGAAAAACTGTTTTTT.

The chain uses TRBV7-3 and TRBJ2-1; TRBD2 aligns across 7 bases. V dropped 1 base and J dropped 10; count of bases not matched to a gene: 19. Germline V gives CDR1 SGHTA, CDR2 FQGTGA. CDR3 length equals 18 residues. Written as DNA, the CDR3 is TGTGCCAGCAGCTTAAACCCCTCGGGGAGCGGGATTAGTAGGGAGCAGTTCTTC. Encoded protein: CASSLNPSGSGISREQFF.

V gene TRBV18 combines with J gene TRBJ2-2; D is possibly TRBD1 or TRBD2 (6 bases each). V lost 3 bases, J lost 6 bases, and 14 bases lay in between. Germline CDR1 is KGHSH and CDR2 is LQKENI. This CDR3 region has 15 residues. DNA for the CDR3: TGTGCCAGCTCACCGCGCGGGACAACCTCCGGGGAGCTGTTTTTT. Amino acids: CASSPRGTTSGELFF.

In this sample, this clone turned up once. J is TRBJ1-6 and V is TRBV28; TRBD1 is a possible D gene (6 bases). V shed 5 bases and J shed 0 bases, with 17 bases lying between them. Per the germline V gene, CDR1 is MDHEN and CDR2 is SYDVKM. The CDR3 totals 18 residues. CDR3 residues: CASSPGHPSGSYNSPLHF. In DNA, the CDR3 is TGTGCCAGCAGTCCGGGACACCCATCGGGCTCCTATAATTCACCCCTCCACTTT.